This T cell receptor beta chain was found in a study of identical twins (dated by TCRdb to the mid-2010s). Study-wide context: TCR alpha and beta repertoires from monozygotic twins, unrelated adults of various ages and cord blood were deep-sequenced to test whether fetal clonotypes persist. To rule out contamination, the twin experiments were replicated at different times with different library preparation protocols. What the authors observed across the whole study: Fewer insertions were carried by abundant cord blood beta clonotypes; a weaker similar trend was observed in young adult naive repertoires, while no such trend was observed in memory repertoires. Out-of-frame TCR alpha sharing in monozygotic twins was systematically underestimated by recombination models, whereas sharing between unrelated individuals was in agreement with the recombination models. In beta out-of-frame sequences, excess twin sharing was weaker, because having fewer shared sequences lowered the signal-to-noise ratio. Invariant T cells such as MAIT and iNKT could partly confound zero-insertion analyses, although diverse VJ usage argued against such confounding for most clonotypes. Compared with coincidental sharing between unrelated individuals, an excess of low generation-probability sequences was observed among out-of-frame TCR alpha sequences shared between twins. Because the same donors could not be followed over many years, conclusions were based on cross-sectional statistical analysis.

This clonotype was picked up a small number of times. Its antigen remains undetermined. The record has no base qualities; no much larger clone is one base away. Every donor in the study was a healthy Caucasian. The twin cohort comprised three pairs of female monozygotic twins, all aged roughly 18 to 30 years. Peripheral blood mononuclear cells were used as the source from which RNA for TCR libraries was isolated. Libraries were made using 5' RACE. These reads were obtained on an Illumina HiSeq 2000. Template switching introduced a universal primer binding site; the final cDNA contained a unique molecular identifier, enabling accurate counting of TCR cDNA molecules. First-strand cDNA for TCR alpha and beta chains was synthesized from specific primers in the conserved constant-segment region. To control for contamination, every cDNA library was double barcoded, receiving both a SMART-Mk sample barcode and Illumina barcodes. TruSeq adapter sequences, together with Illumina sample barcodes, were added in two successive PCR steps. The TCR alpha and beta cDNA libraries were sequenced on the Illumina HiSeq platform using custom primers. Per the original workflow: MiGEC was used to process raw reads and extract unique molecular identifiers, and MiXCR was used to find CDR3 positions. Recombination models were inferred per individual with the repgenHMM and IGoR tools using an EM algorithm. Shared clonotypes were analyzed with the tcR package in R, and sharing was normalized by the product of cloneset sizes. Out-of-frame nonproductive sequences were analyzed to study raw recombination free of thymic and clonal selection effects. TCRdb passed the public sequencing reads through fastp at Q25 and MiXCR, retaining productive beta sequences. Merged by CDR3 protein, the rows form single entries marked with the most common genes and DNA. It is TCRdb's table, rather than the study itself, that gives the V and J calls and clone size. The sample has around 690,000 distinct CDR3 sequences on record, 21% of them singletons. Over 4% of the sample is held by the ten biggest clonotypes.

CDR3 length: 15 amino acids, cysteine to phenylalanine. CDR3 DNA only is kept here, 45 bases in frame from base 1. Trimming takes 5 bases off V and 6 bases off J; junction bases not matched to a gene: 6. From a lookup of the germline V gene (reference sequence), CDR1 and CDR2 are SEHNR and FQNEAQ. The sample was also reused in another study, on T cells expressing NK-cell markers. That second report states: Fewer than ten donors provided sorted CD3+CD56+NKG2C+, CD3+CD56+NKG2C- and CD3+CD56-NKG2C+ T-cell subsets, whose TCR beta-chain repertoires were profiled. Of the eight sequenced donors, seven were found to be HCMV-seropositive and one was found to be HCMV-seronegative. In several experiments an anti-gammadeltaTCR antibody was added to restrict sorting to alphabetaTCR-expressing T cells. For five or six donors, the dominant CD3+CD56+NKG2C+ clonotypes were among the top 10 CD8+ clonotypes and accounted for about 1.0-8% of CD8+ T cells. Those dominant clonotypes were again the most abundant among CD3+CD56-NKG2C+ cells in a handful of donors, at about 28.3-65%. Whether the expanded NKG2C-expressing T cell clones were specific for HCMV antigens remained unclear. The study sequenced eight donors, all healthy volunteers chosen at random: three men and five women. HCMV-specific IgG was detected in serum with a commercial ELISA kit to determine HCMV serostatus. Bulk peripheral blood T-cell repertoires were additionally sequenced from unsorted PBMC for over five donors. MIGEC handled demultiplexing of the reads and grouping by UMI, while MiTCR was used to assemble and quantify clonotypes. To remove erroneous sequences, TCR cDNA sequences were retained only when supported by two or more reads. The tcR package was used for downstream repertoire analysis, and clonotypes were matched between fractions using CDR3 nucleotide sequence together with V segment. Antigen specificity was annotated against VDJdb with VDJmatch, allowing one amino acid substitution in CDR3.

The receptor comes from a woman aged 18-29 years in good health. The sample taken for sequencing was PBMCs. The rearrangement joined TRBV7-9 to TRBJ2-7, with TRBD2 identical over 14 junction bases. The CDR3 protein: CASSPGTSGRFEQYF. The DNA sequence follows: TGTGCCAGCAGCCCCGGGACTAGCGGGAGATTCGAGCAGTACTTC.